The rows below give T cell receptor beta chains drawn from one sample of a study of blood T cell repertoires in COVID-19. Sequencing was performed with immunoSEQ multiplex PCR; in TCRdb, only in-frame clones are kept and a portion is missing. Counted here are more than 250,000 clones, approximately 90% occurring once; the ten biggest clones make up over 9.5%. Sequenced material: PBMCs or T cells enriched from blood (not recorded which). The receptors were sampled from a woman aged 18-29 years who had recovered from COVID-19. Each CDR3 is given with its conserved first and last residue. Fields, in order: J gene, V gene, CDR3 protein.

TRBJ2-3	TRBV12-1	CASSLWASGPLTQYF
TRBJ1-3	TRBV18	CASSPGATLGGNTIYF
TRBJ1-2	TRBV10-3	CAISESAARGGYTF
TRBJ2-7	TRBV5-1	CASSLALAGGPEQYF
TRBJ2-7	TRBV24-1	CATSDLLTGQALDEQYF
TRBJ2-1	TRBV19	CASSIAATGDEQFF
TRBJ1-2	TRBV7-7	CASSYPPGLAYGYTF
TRBJ1-1	TRBV19	CASSTAGPGTEAFF
TRBJ2-2	TRBV3-1/TRBV3-2	CASSQAFLAGGGTGELFF
TRBJ2-2	TRBV9	CASSVAGRGTGELFF
TRBJ1-4	TRBV4-1	CASSLAGTGGRKLFF
TRBJ2-7	TRBV6-5	CASSYGTGTEQYF
TRBJ1-4	TRBV7-9	CASSLDPGVRQSNEKLFF
TRBJ2-1	TRBV29-1	CSVVSSLEQFF
TRBJ2-3	TRBV6-5	CATGGSTDTQYF
TRBJ1-4	TRBV4-1	CASSQHPGQNEKLFF
TRBJ2-7	TRBV11-2	CASSLDRAGGVYEQYF
TRBJ2-1	TRBV27	CASTGIQGLAPNEQFF
TRBJ1-2	TRBV28	CASSPGRGYGYTF
TRBJ1-5	TRBV25-1	CASSAGTGYQPQHF
TRBJ2-1	TRBV19	CASSSMTSGRASYNEQFF
TRBJ2-1	TRBV6-5	CASSRTSGSRNEQFF
TRBJ2-1	TRBV27	CASSPYSSGSSYNEQFF
TRBJ2-4	TRBV4-1	CASSQVPPGTSGSRYIQYF
TRBJ1-2	TRBV9	CASSVGVGVTGDLGYGYTF
TRBJ1-1	TRBV2	CASRDKLNTEAFF
TRBJ1-4	TRBV5-1	CASSLKGGGEKLFF
TRBJ1-2	TRBV12-5	CASGLNGDRGNGYTF